These 10 T cell receptor beta chains came from one sample sequenced in a study of T cells in Graves' hyperthyroidism and ophthalmopathy. RNA transcripts gave rise to amplified TCR beta CDR3 regions. RT-PCR in the first round (using the HTBI primer set) targeted the TCR CDR3. TCRdb processed the multiplex PCR reads anew with MiXCR; each CDR3 protein has one entry. Of 340,000 or so distinct CDR3 sequences listed, around 23% are singletons. Sequenced: blood. Every receptor here comes from a woman aged 45-60 years with Graves' hyperthyroidism.

J is TRBJ2-7 and V is TRBV20-1; 11 bases are a match to TRBD2. V lost 7 bases, J lost 0 bases, and 5 bases stayed unmatched. CDR1 and CDR2 from the germline V gene are DFQATT and SNEGSKA (reference sequence). The CDR3 has 14 residues. CDR3 bases: TGCAGTGTTAAGACTAGCGGGGTCTCCTACGAGCAGTACTTC. This translates into CSVKTSGVSYEQYF.

This clonotype was seen ten or more times. The V and J genes are TRBV7-9 and TRBJ2-2; the match to TRBD1 covers 10 bases. The J segment lost 5 bases and the V segment lost 5 bases, leaving 8 bases of the junction unmatched. The CDR3 runs to 16 residues. Germline CDR1 reads SEHNR; CDR2 reads FQNEAQ (reference sequence). This CDR3 is CASSRMGQGSTGELFF. The CDR3 bases are TGTGCCAGCAGCCGGATGGGACAGGGGTCAACCGGGGAGCTGTTTTTT.

This clonotype was counted ten times or more. This chain connects TRBV28 to TRBJ2-7; D unresolved. Trimming pared 0 bases from V and 5 bases from J, leaving 2 bases between. CDR3 length equals 11 residues. CDR1 MDHEN and CDR2 SYDVKM come from the germline V gene. CDR3 coding DNA: TGTGCCAGCAGTTTATGGAACGAGCAGTACTTC. Protein: CASSLWNEQYF.

This chain joins TRBV5-1 and TRBJ2-7; 8 nucleotides agree with TRBD2. With 7 bases clipped from V and 4 bases from J, the junction kept 16 bases outside the gene matches. Per germline, CDR1 SGHRS and CDR2 YFSETQ. The CDR3 has 16 amino acids. Here the CDR3 DNA reads TGCGCCAGCTCTACCACCAGCGGGGGCCGAAAGTACGAGCAGTACTTC. Its translation: CASSTTSGGRKYEQYF. Combining the CDR3 with reference TRBV5-1 and TRBJ2-7 gives the whole variable domain KAGVTQTPRYLIKTRGQQVTLSCSPISGHRSVSWYQQTPGQGLQFLFEYFSETQRNKGNFPGRFSGRQFSNSRSEMNVSTLELGDSALYLCASSTTSGGRKYEQYFGPGTRLTVT.

The chain joins TRBV6-6 to TRBJ2-7, with 7 bases that match TRBD2. The CDR3 is 14 residues long. Germline trimming cut 0 bases from V and 3 bases from J; bases unmatched to any gene: 2. Germline CDR1 is MNHNY and CDR2 is SVGAGI (reference sequence). The CDR3 reads CASSYSGGNYEQYF. The CDR3, as DNA: TGTGCCAGCAGTTACTCGGGGGGGAACTACGAGCAGTACTTC.

Ten or more counts support this clonotype. The rearrangement joins TRBV28 to TRBJ2-7; 7 nucleotides agree with TRBD1. The CDR3 runs 13 residues. J gave up 1 base and V 7 bases, and 4 bases lay outside the gene matches. The V gene's germline CDR1 is MDHEN and CDR2 SYDVKM. For the CDR3, the DNA is TGTGCCAGCACCCCAGGGGGATCCTACGAGCAGTACTTC. Translated, it gives CASTPGGSYEQYF.

This sequence joins TRBV19 and TRBJ2-7; D remains ambiguous. Germline V CDR1 and CDR2: LNHDA, SQIVND (reference sequence). V was cut by 3 bases and J by 0 bases, with 9 bases left in between. The CDR3 length is 14 residues. The CDR3 DNA follows: TGTGCCAGTAGTATTCACGTATCCTCCTACGAGCAGTACTTC. This encodes CASSIHVSSYEQYF.

The gene calls are TRBV20-1 and TRBJ1-6; the D gene is possibly TRBD1 (6 bases). CDR3 size: 18 residues. The germline V gene has CDR1 DFQATT and CDR2 SNEGSKA (reference sequence). V dropped 6 bases and J dropped 0 bases, with 21 bases sitting between them. CDR3 DNA: TGCAGTGCCAGCCGCACCGGGGGGGCAAGCTCCTATAATTCACCCCTCCACTTT. As protein: CSASRTGGASSYNSPLHF.

This clonotype was recorded a few times. CDR3 protein: CSASLVGLTYEQYF. DNA for the CDR3: TGCAGTGCTAGTCTGGTTGGTCTTACCTACGAGCAGTACTTC. The chain employs TRBV20-1 and TRBJ2-7; D gene uncertain. The CDR3 extends over 14 amino acids. Germline assignment: CDR1 DFQATT and CDR2 SNEGSKA (reference sequence). Trimming cost V 3 bases and J 2 bases, with 14 bases left between them.

The genes are TRBV12-3 or TRBV12-4 and TRBJ1-4; D remains ambiguous. There are 11 residues in the CDR3. Deletions cut 8 bases from V and 12 bases from J, with 13 bases between. As DNA, the CDR3 is TGTGCCAGCGGAATTTACGAAGAACTGTTTTTT. It translates to CASGIYEELFF.